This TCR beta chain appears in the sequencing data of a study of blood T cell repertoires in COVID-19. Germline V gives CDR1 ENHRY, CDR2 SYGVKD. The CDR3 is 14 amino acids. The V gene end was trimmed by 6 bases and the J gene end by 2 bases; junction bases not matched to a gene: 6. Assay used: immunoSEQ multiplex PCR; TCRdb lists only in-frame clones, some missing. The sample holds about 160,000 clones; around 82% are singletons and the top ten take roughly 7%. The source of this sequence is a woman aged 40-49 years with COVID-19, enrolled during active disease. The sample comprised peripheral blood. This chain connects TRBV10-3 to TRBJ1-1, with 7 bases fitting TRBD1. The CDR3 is CAIRGDSPNTEAFF. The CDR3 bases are TGTGCCATCAGAGGGGACAGTCCTAACACTGAAGCTTTCTTT.